This T cell receptor beta chain derives from a study of long-term antiretroviral therapy in people with HIV. The study, taken as a whole, reports: The study found narrower CDR3 length ranges in HIV repertoires than in controls.

Researchers report immunoSEQ v3.0 was run at survey level. Here immunoSEQ multiplex PCR was the method, and the copy in TCRdb shows in-frame clones only, minus some. The table lists around 29,000 clones, over 90% of them singletons. V dropped 10 bases and J dropped 2 bases, with 15 bases sitting between them. The CDR3 contains 14 residues. Germline CDR1 and CDR2: ENHRY and SYGVKD. For this clone: Its target is unknown.

The genes are TRBV10-3 and TRBJ1-5, with D unclear. Sequencing used unsorted PBMCs, obtained 6.5 years after starting antiretroviral therapy. The sequence came from a woman in her thirties or forties with HIV. The chain's CDR3 is CATQSVGRNQPQHF. The CDR3 DNA follows: TGTGCCACTCAGTCGGTTGGTCGCAATCAGCCCCAGCATTTT.